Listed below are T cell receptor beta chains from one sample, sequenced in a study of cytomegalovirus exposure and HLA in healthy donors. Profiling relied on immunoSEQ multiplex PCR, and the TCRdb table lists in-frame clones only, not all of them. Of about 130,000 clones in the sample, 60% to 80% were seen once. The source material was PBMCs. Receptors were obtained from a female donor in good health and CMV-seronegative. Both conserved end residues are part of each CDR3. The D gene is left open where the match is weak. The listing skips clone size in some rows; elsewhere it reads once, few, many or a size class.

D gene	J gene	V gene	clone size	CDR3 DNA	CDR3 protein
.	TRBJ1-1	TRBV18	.	TGTGCCAGCTCACCAAGCGGGAACACTGAAGCTTTCTTT	CASSPSGNTEAFF
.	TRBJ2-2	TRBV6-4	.	TGTGCCAGCAGTGACTCTAGCGGGAACACCGGGGAGCTGTTTTTT	CASSDSSGNTGELFF
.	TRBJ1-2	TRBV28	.	TGTGCCAGCAGTTTTCAACCGACATCCGGCTACACCTTC	CASSFQPTSGYTF
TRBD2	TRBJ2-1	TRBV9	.	TGTGCCAGCAGCGTCCGGACTAGCGGACACTCCTACAATGAGCAGTTCTTC	CASSVRTSGHSYNEQFF
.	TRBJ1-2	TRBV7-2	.	TGTGCCAGCAGCTTTACGGCAGGGGAGTATGGCTACACCTTC	CASSFTAGEYGYTF
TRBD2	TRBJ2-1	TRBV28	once	TGTGCCAGCAGCCTACTCGTGGGGACTAGGCTGGGGAATGAGCAGTTCTTC	CASSLLVGTRLGNEQFF
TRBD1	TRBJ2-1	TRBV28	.	TGTGCCAGCAGTTTTAGTGGACAGGGGGAGGATGAGCAGTTCTTC	CASSFSGQGEDEQFF
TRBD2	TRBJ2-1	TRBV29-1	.	TGCAGCGTTGGCAGCGGGACGTCCTACAATGAGCAGTTCTTC	CSVGSGTSYNEQFF
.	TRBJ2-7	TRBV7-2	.	TGTGCCAGCAGCTTAGCCTCCTCCTACGAGCAGTACTTC	CASSLASSYEQYF
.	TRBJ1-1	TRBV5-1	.	TGCGCCAGCAGTTTTGCAGGGGTCAGGGGAGCTTTCTTT	CASSFAGVRGAFF
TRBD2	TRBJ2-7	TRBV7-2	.	TGTGCCAGCAGCTTAGTCGGTAGCGGGCCTACCTACGAGCAGTACTTC	CASSLVGSGPTYEQYF
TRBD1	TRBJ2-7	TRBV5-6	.	TGTGCCAGCACCGCCTTGGGGGACAGTACCTACGAGCAGTACTTC	CASTALGDSTYEQYF
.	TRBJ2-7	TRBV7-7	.	TGTGCTAGCAGCTTAGCGGTGGGACTGGCCTACGAGCAGTACTTC	CASSLAVGLAYEQYF
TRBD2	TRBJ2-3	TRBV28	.	TGTGCCAGCAGTTTGGCGGGACTAGCTCTTTATACGCAGTATTTT	CASSLAGLALYTQYF
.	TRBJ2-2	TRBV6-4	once	TGTGCCAGCAGGAGGGAGTCGAACACCGGGGAGCTGTTTTTT	CASRRESNTGELFF
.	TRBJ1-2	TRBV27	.	TGTGCCAGCAGTTTATCGTACAGTTCCTATGGCTACACCTTC	CASSLSYSSYGYTF
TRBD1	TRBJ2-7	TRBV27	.	TGTGCCAGCAGTTTCTGGACAGGGGGCTACGAGCAGTACTTC	CASSFWTGGYEQYF
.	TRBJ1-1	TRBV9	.	TGTGCCAGCAGCGTTGGACAGACGAACACTGAAGCTTTCTTT	CASSVGQTNTEAFF
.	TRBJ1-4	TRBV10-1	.	TGCGCCAGCAAGGAGGTTCCCGAAAAACTGTTTTTT	CASKEVPEKLFF
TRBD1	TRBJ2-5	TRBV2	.	TGTGCCAGCAGCCGGGACAGGCAACAAGAGACCCAGTACTTC	CASSRDRQQETQYF
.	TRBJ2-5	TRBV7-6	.	TGTGCCAGCAGCTTTGGACAACACCAAGAGACCCAGTACTTC	CASSFGQHQETQYF
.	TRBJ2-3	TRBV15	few	TGTGCCACCAGCAGAGGAATTGGCGGGATCACAGATACGCAGTATTTT	CATSRGIGGITDTQYF
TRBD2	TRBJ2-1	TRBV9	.	TGTGCCAGCAGCGTAGGTCGGGGGGGCCCCTACAATGAGCAGTTCTTC	CASSVGRGGPYNEQFF
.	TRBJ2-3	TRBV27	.	TGTGCCAGCCAGTCGGTGGAGGACCTGCGCACAGATACGCAGTATTTT	CASQSVEDLRTDTQYF
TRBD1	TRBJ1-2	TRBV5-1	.	TGCGCCAGCAGCAACAACAGGGGGCCACGCAGTGGCTACACCTTC	CASSNNRGPRSGYTF
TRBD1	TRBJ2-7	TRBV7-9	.	TGTGCCAGCAGCCCTGCGACAGGGGACTACGAGCAGTACTTC	CASSPATGDYEQYF
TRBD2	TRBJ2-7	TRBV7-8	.	TGTGCCAGCAGCTTAGTCCTAGCGGGGGATTCTCAGTACTTC	CASSLVLAGDSQYF
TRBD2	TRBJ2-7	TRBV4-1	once	TGCGCCAGCGGAGCCCGGACTAGCGGTTCCTCCTACGAGCAGTACTTC	CASGARTSGSSYEQYF
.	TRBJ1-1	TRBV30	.	TGTGCCTGGAGTTTTGGGGCTGGCACTGAAGCTTTCTTT	CAWSFGAGTEAFF
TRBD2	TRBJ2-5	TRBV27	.	TGTGCCAGCAGTTTATTGTCTAGCGGGGTGGAGACCCAGTACTTC	CASSLLSSGVETQYF
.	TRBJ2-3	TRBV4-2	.	TGTGCCAGCAGCCAAGTGCTAGCGAGAGATACGCAGTATTTT	CASSQVLARDTQYF
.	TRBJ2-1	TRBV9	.	TGTGCCAGCAGCGACGGCGGCAGCTCCTACAATGAGCAGTTCTTC	CASSDGGSSYNEQFF
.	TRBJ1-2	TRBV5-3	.	TGTGCCAGAAGCTTGGCCGGGGGGAAGTCCTATGGCTACACCTTC	CARSLAGGKSYGYTF
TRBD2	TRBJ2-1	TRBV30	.	TGTGCCTGTCGGGGGGATGAGCAGTTCTTC	CACRGDEQFF
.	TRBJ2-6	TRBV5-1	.	TGCGCCAGCAGCTTAAATACAGCGGCCTTCGGGGCCAACGTCCTGACTTTC	CASSLNTAAFGANVLTF
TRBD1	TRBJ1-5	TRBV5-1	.	TGCGCCAGCAGCCCTGGGACAGGGGGCGGTCAGCCCCAGCATTTT	CASSPGTGGGQPQHF
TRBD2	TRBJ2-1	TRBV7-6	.	TGTGCCAGCAGCTTAGGAGCGGGAGGGTCCTGGGATGAGCAGTTCTTC	CASSLGAGGSWDEQFF
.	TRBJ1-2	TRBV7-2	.	TGTGCCAGCAGCTTAGTTCTCCTTCCTAACTATGGCTACACCTTC	CASSLVLLPNYGYTF
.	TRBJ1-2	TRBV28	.	TGTGCCAGCAGTCGCGGGGATCCGATCTATGGCTACACCTTC	CASSRGDPIYGYTF
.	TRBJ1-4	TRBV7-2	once	TGTGCCAGCAGCAACAACAGGGTAGCTGAAAAACTGTTTTTT	CASSNNRVAEKLFF
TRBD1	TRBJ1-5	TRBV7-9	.	TGTGCCAGCAGCTCCACTGAACAGGGGGATCAGCCCCAGCATTTT	CASSSTEQGDQPQHF
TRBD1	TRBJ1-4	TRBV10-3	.	TGTGCCATCTCTTCCGGGACAGGGCTAGCTAATGAAAAACTGTTTTTT	CAISSGTGLANEKLFF
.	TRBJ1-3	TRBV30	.	TGTGCCTGGAGTGGTCCAGGGGCGGGTGGAAACACCATATATTTT	CAWSGPGAGGNTIYF
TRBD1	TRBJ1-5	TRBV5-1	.	TGCGCCAGCAGCTTACAGGGGGCGGGAGGCCAGCCCCAGCATTTT	CASSLQGAGGQPQHF
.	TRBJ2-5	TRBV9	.	TGTGCCAGCAGCGTAGACGGGTCGTCGGAGACCCAGTACTTC	CASSVDGSSETQYF
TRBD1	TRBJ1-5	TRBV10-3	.	TGTGCCATCAGTGAGCGACAGGGATATCAGCCCCAGCATTTT	CAISERQGYQPQHF
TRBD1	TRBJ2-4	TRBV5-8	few	TGTGCCAGCAGCTTAAAGGGACAGCAAAACATTCAGTACTTC	CASSLKGQQNIQYF
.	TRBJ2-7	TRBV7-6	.	TGTGCCAGCAGCTTAGGACAAAGCTCCTACGAGCAGTACTTC	CASSLGQSSYEQYF